This section outlines one TCR beta chain sequence together with its context. The data were produced by immunoSEQ multiplex PCR, yet TCRdb's version contains in-frame clones alone and is incomplete. The sample consists of some 87,000 clones, over 70% of them appearing once. This record belongs to a study of blood T cell repertoires in COVID-19. On the study more broadly: Sites across the United States, Italy and Spain contributed samples from acute and convalescent COVID-19.

The TCR sequence derives from a man aged 50 or older who had recovered from COVID-19. The sample consisted of peripheral blood.

The CDR3 is CASSPRTGTRNTIYF. CDR3 DNA: TGTGCCAGCAGCCCCCGGACAGGGACTAGAAACACCATATATTTT. V usage is TRBV28 and J usage is TRBJ1-3, with 8 bases lining up with TRBD1. V trimming: 6 bases; J trimming: 5 bases; junction bases outside the gene matches: 9. Germline assignment: CDR1 MDHEN and CDR2 SYDVKM. CDR3 size: 15 residues.